This TCR beta chain was sequenced for a study of radiation and T cells in renal cell carcinoma. About the research overall: Nephrectomy followed 15 Gy stereotactic body radiation by 4 weeks. Study conclusions and caveats: Top tumor clonotypes rose in blood 2 weeks post-radiation, then contracted.

Produced via immunoSEQ multiplex PCR; TCRdb's table is partial and in-frame only. This sample has 87,000 or so clones, with 80% to 90% found just once. Sample time point: baseline pretreatment blood. As to treatment: 15 Gy SBRT to primary tumor, nephrectomy 4 weeks later. Blood was sampled at baseline, 2 weeks and 4 weeks after SBRT. Clear cell pathology was present in this patient's renal cell carcinoma. V lost 7 bases to trimming and J lost 0 bases, with 16 bases between them. Germline CDR1 and CDR2: SGHNT and YYREEE (reference sequence). The CDR3 has 15 amino acids. Regarding this clone: Its antigen is not identified.

The sequence came from a man aged 45-65 years with renal cell carcinoma. This specimen consisted of blood, obtained from a patient whose treatment included radiotherapy and nephrectomy. The chain recombines TRBV5-4 with TRBJ1-2; D possibly corresponds to TRBD1 (5 bases). The CDR3 protein is CASGRRDPTNYGYTF. The CDR3 DNA reads TGTGCCAGCGGTCGCCGGGACCCGACTAACTATGGCTACACCTTC.